This TCR beta chain was sequenced in a study of shared clonotypes between healthy human individuals. The V gene lost 2 bases and the J gene lost 6 bases, with 2 bases spanning the gap. The germline gives CDR1 SEHNR, CDR2 FQNEAQ (reference sequence). The CDR3 covers 11 residues. Of note for this clone: Additional DNA sequences in this sample encode the identical CDR3.

The repertoire was sequenced with immunoSEQ multiplex PCR; TCRdb's copy has only in-frame clones and lacks some. The data hold about 320,000 clones, with around 87% observed a single time. V usage is TRBV7-9 and J usage is TRBJ2-1; no clear D. The sequenced sample consisted of memory CD8+ T cells sorted from blood. The subset: CD45RO+ cells pooled with CCR7-negative TemRA cells. The sequence came from a man younger than 35 in good health. For the CDR3, the DNA is TGTGCCAGCAGCTTAAGCAATGAGCAGTTCTTC. It specifies CASSLSNEQFF.